These 7 T cell receptor beta chains were all obtained from the same sample, sequenced in a study of blood T cell repertoires in COVID-19 (dated by TCRdb to 2018 to 2021). Library preparation employed the immunoSEQ multiplex PCR assay. The table comes from immuneACCESS by way of TCRdb, which keeps in-frame sequences with V and J called. Part of the clones is missing from these tables; in studies checked, under half for an unresolved V gene and the rest for unknown reasons. Counted in this sample were some 260,000 clones; just over 90% of them appeared once. Together, the top ten hold over 1.5% of the sample. The sequencing sample was made of PBMCs or T cells enriched from blood (not recorded which). Source of these receptors: a woman younger than 30 who had recovered from COVID-19.

This sequence joins TRBV27 and TRBJ1-1; the D gene is possibly TRBD1 (5 bases). Germline CDR1 reads MNHEY; CDR2 reads SMNVEV (reference sequence). This CDR3 has 14 amino acids. Between the trimmed V and J ends, which lost 2 bases and 4 bases, there was a span of 11 bases. CDR3 residues: CASSLADQGTEAFF. The CDR3, as DNA: TGTGCCAGCAGTTTAGCTGACCAGGGCACTGAAGCTTTCTTT.

The chain employs TRBV7-2 and TRBJ2-1; 15 nucleotides agree with TRBD2. V lost 3 bases, J lost 4 bases, and 1 base stayed unmatched. The CDR3 is 16 residues long. The germline gives CDR1 SGHTA, CDR2 FQGNSA. CDR3 bases: TGTGCCAGCAGCTTGGGGACTAGCGGGGGGTACAATGAGCAGTTCTTC. Translated: CASSLGTSGGYNEQFF. The full variable domain, rest sourced from reference TRBV7-2 and TRBJ2-1, is GAGVSQSPSNKVTEKGKDVELRCDPISGHTALYWYRQSLGQGLEFLIYFQGNSAPDKSGLPSDRFSAERTGGSVSTLTIQRTQQEDSAVYLCASSLGTSGGYNEQFFGPGTRLTVL.

The chain carries TRBV11-3 and TRBJ1-1; possible D gene TRBD1, 6 bases. This CDR3 comprises 14 residues. Germline V gene data show CDR1 as SGHNT and CDR2 as YENEEA. Trimming shortened V by 5 bases and J by 4 bases, and 14 bases separated the two germline ends. The CDR3 here is CASSITGYSTEAFF. In nucleotides, the CDR3 is TGTGCCAGCAGCATTACAGGGTACAGCACTGAAGCTTTCTTT. The variable domain in full, completed from reference TRBV11-3 and TRBJ1-1, reads EAGVVQSPRYKIIEKKQPVAFWCNPISGHNTLYWYLQNLGQGPELLIRYENEEAVDDSQLPKDRFSAERLKGVDSTLKIQPAELGDSAVYLCASSITGYSTEAFFGQGTRLTVV.

The V and J genes are TRBV18 and TRBJ2-2, with D maybe TRBD1 (5 bases). The CDR3 length is 13 residues. Germline CDR1 reads KGHSH; CDR2 reads LQKENI. Trimming took 6 bases from V and 5 from J, leaving 10 bases between them. The CDR3 reads CASSSQGTGELFF. The CDR3 region has the DNA TGTGCCAGCTCGTCTCAGGGAACCGGGGAGCTGTTTTTT.

The rearrangement links TRBV3-1 (or the pseudogene TRBV3-2) to TRBJ1-3; D is unclear. CDR1 is LGHDT, CDR2 YNNKEL, per germline (reference sequence). CDR3 length: 12 amino acids. V shed 1 base and J shed 6 bases, with 4 bases lying between them. As DNA, the CDR3 is TGTGCCAGCAGCCAAGGGCCAAACACCATATATTTT. Its translation: CASSQGPNTIYF.

The chain carries TRBV7-2 and TRBJ2-6; D unclear. This CDR3 has 14 amino acids. Per the germline V gene, CDR1 is SGHTA and CDR2 is FQGNSA. The V end lost 3 bases, the J end lost 2 bases, and 5 bases lay between the germline ends. The CDR3 DNA is TGTGCCAGCAGCTTGGCGGCTGGGGCCAACGTCCTGACTTTC. This translates into CASSLAAGANVLTF. The full variable domain, its missing parts supplied by reference TRBV7-2 and TRBJ2-6, is GAGVSQSPSNKVTEKGKDVELRCDPISGHTALYWYRQSLGQGLEFLIYFQGNSAPDKSGLPSDRFSAERTGGSVSTLTIQRTQQEDSAVYLCASSLAAGANVLTFGAGSRLTVL.

The V call is TRBV4-2, the J call TRBJ1-5; D is possibly TRBD1 (5 bases). CDR1 LGHNA and CDR2 YNFKEQ come from the germline V gene. The V end was cut by 10 bases, the J end by 2 bases, with 18 bases between. The CDR3 is 15 residues long. CDR3 DNA sequence: TGTGCCACCCTAGGCTGGTTCAGGGGCAATCAGCCCCAGCATTTT. Protein sequence: CATLGWFRGNQPQHF.